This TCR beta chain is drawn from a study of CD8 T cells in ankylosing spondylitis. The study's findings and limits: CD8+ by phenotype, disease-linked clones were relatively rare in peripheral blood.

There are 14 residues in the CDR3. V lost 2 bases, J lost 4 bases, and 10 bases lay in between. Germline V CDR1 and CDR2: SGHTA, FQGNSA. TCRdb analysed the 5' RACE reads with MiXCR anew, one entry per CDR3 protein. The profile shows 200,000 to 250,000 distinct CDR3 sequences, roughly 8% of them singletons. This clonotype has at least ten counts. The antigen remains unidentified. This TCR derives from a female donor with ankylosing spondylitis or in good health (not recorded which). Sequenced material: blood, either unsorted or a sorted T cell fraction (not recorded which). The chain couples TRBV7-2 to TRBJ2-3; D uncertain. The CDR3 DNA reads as TGTGCCAGCAGCTTATCTCTAGTATCAGATACGCAGTATTTT. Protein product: CASSLSLVSDTQYF.